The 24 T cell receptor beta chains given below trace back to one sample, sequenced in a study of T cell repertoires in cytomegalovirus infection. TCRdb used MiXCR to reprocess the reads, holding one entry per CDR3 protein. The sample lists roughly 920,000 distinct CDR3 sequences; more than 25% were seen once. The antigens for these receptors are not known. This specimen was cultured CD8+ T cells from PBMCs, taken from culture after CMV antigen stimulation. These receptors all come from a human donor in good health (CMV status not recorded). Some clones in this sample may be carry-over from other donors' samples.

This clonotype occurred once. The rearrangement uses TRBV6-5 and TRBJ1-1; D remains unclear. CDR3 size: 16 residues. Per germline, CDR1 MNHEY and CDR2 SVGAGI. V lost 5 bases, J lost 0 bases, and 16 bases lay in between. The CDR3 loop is CASSQATGILNTEAFF. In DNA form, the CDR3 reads TGTGCCAGCAGTCAGGCTACCGGGATCCTGAACACTGAAGCTTTCTTT.

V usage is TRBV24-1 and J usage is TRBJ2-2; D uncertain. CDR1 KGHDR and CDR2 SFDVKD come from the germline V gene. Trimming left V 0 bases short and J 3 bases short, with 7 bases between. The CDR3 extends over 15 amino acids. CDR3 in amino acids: CATSDLGRDTGELFF. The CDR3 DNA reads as TGTGCCACCAGTGATTTGGGCCGCGACACCGGGGAGCTGTTTTTT.

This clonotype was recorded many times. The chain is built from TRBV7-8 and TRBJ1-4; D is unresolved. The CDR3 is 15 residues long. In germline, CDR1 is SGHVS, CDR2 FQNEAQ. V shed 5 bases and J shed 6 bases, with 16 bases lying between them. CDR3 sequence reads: CASSPPEGMHEKLFF. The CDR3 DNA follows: TGTGCCAGCAGCCCCCCTGAGGGCATGCATGAAAAACTGTTTTTT.

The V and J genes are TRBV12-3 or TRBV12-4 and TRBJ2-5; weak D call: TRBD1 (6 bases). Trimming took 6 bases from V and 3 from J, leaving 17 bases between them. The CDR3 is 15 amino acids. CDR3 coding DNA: TGTGCCAGCAGAGGGGACATCCTAATAGAAGAGACCCAGTACTTC. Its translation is CASRGDILIEETQYF.

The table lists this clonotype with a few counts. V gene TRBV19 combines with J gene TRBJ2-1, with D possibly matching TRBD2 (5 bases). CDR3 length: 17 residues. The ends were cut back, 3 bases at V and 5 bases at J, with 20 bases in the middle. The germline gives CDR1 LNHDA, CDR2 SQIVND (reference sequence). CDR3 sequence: CASSMGRTRKSDNEQFF. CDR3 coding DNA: TGTGCCAGTAGTATGGGGAGAACCAGGAAGTCCGACAATGAGCAGTTCTTC.

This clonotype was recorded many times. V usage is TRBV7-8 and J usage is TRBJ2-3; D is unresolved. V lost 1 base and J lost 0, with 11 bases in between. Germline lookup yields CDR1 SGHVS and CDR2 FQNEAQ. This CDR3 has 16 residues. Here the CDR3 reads CASSLVFDSSTDTQYF. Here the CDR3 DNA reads TGTGCCAGCAGCTTAGTATTTGATTCTAGCACAGATACGCAGTATTTT.

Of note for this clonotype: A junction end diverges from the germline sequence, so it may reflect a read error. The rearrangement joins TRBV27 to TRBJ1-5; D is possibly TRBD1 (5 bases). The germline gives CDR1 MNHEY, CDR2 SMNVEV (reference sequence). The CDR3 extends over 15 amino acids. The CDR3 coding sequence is TGTGCCAACAGTTGGCAGGGCCTCCTCAATCAGCCCCAGCATTTT. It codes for CANSWQGLLNQPQHF.

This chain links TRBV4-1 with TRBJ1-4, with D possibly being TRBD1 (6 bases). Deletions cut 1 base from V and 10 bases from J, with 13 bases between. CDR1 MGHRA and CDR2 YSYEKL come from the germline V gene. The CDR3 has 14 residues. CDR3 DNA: TGCGCCAGCAGCCAAGTTCCAGGGGAAGGAAAACTGTTTTTT. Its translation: CASSQVPGEGKLFF.

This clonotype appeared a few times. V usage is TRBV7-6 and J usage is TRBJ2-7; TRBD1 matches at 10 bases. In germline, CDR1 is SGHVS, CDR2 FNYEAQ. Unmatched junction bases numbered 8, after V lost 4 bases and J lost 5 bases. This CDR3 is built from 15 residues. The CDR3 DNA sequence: TGTGCCAGCAGCTCCGGGACAGGGGTGGGTAACGAGCAGTACGTC. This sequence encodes CASSSGTGVGNEQYV.

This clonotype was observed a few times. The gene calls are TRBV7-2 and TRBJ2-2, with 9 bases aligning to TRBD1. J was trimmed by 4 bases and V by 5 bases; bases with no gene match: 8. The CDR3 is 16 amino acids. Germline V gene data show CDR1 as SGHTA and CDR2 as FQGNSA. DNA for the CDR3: TGTGCCAGCAGCAGGGGGGACAGGGTGGCCACCGGGGAGCTGTTTTTT. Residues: CASSRGDRVATGELFF.

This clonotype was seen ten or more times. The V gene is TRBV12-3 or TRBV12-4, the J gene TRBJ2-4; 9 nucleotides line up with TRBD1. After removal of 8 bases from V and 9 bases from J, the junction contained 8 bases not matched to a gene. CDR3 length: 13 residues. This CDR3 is CASLGDREAIQYF. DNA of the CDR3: TGTGCCAGCCTTGGGGACAGGGAGGCCATTCAGTACTTC.

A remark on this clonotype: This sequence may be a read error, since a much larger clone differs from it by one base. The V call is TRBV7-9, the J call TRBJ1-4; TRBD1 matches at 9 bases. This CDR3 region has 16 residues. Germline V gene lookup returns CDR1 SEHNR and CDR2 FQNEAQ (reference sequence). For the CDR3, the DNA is TGTGCCAGCAGCCAAGGTCGGCGACAGGGGGATGAAAAACTGTATTTT. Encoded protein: CASSQGRRQGDEKLYF.

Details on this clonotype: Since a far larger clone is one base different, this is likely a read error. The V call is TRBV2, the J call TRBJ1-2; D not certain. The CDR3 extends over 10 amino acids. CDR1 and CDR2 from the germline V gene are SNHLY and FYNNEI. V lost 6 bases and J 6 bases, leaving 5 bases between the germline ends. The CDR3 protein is CASRLDGYTF. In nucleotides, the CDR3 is TGTGCCAGCAGATTAGATGGCTACACCTTC. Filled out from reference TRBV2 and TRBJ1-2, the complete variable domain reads EPEVTQTPSHQVTQMGQEVILRCVPISNHLYFYWYRQILGQKVEFLVSFYNNEISEKSEIFDDQFSVERPDGSNFTLKIRSTKLEDSAMYFCASRLDGYTFGSGTRLTVV.

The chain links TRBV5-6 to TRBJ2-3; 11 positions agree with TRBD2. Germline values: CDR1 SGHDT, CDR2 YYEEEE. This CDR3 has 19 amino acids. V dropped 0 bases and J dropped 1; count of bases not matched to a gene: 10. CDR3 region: CASSLDPLAGGHGTDTQYF. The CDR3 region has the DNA TGTGCCAGCAGCTTGGATCCCCTAGCGGGGGGACACGGCACAGATACGCAGTATTTT. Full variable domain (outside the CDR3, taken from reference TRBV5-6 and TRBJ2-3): DAGVTQSPTHLIKTRGQQVTLRCSPKSGHDTVSWYQQALGQGPQFIFQYYEEEERQRGNFPDRFSGHQFPNYSSELNVNALLLGDSALYLCASSLDPLAGGHGTDTQYFGPGTRLTVL.

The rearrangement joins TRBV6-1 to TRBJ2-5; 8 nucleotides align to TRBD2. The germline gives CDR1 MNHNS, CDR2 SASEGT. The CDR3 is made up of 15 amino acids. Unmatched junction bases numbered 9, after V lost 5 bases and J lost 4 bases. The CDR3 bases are TGTGCCAGCAGTTTTCGGGGGGGGGCGCTAGAGACCCAGTACTTC. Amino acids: CASSFRGGALETQYF.

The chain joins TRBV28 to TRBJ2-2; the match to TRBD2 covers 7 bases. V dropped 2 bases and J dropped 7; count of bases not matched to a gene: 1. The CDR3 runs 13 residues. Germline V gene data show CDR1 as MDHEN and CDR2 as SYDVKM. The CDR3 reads CASSLAGDGELFF. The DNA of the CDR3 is TGTGCCAGCAGTTTAGCGGGGGACGGGGAGCTGTTTTTT.

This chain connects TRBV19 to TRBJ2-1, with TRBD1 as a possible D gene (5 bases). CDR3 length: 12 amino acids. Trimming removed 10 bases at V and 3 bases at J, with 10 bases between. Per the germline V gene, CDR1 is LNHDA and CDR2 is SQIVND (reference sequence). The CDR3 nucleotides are TGTGCCATCAATACAGGCTACAATGAGCAGTTCTTC. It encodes CAINTGYNEQFF.

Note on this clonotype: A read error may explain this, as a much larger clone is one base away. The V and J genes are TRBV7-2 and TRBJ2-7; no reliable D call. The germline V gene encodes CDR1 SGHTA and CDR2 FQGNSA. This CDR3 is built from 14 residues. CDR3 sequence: CASSLGGFTYGQYF. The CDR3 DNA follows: TGTGCCAGCAGCTTAGGGGGTTTTACCTACGGGCAGTACTTC.

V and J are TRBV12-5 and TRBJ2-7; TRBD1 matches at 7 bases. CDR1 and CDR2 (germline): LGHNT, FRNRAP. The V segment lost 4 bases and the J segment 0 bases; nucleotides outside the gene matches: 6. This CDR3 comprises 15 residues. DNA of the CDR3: TGTGCTAGTGGTTCGACAGGGTTGCTCTCCTACGAGCAGTACTTC. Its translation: CASGSTGLLSYEQYF.

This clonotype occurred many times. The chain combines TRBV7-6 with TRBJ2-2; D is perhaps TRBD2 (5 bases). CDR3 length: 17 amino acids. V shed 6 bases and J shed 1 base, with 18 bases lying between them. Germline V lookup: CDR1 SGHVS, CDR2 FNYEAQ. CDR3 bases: TGTGCCAGCAGTTTTAATGGAGGACTGATGAACACCGGGGAGCTGTTTTTT. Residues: CASSFNGGLMNTGELFF. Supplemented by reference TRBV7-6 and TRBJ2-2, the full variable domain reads GAGVSQSPRYKVTKRGQDVALRCDPISGHVSLYWYRQALGQGPEFLTYFNYEAQQDKSGLPNDRFSAERPEGSISTLTIQRTEQRDSAMYRCASSFNGGLMNTGELFFGEGSRLTVL.

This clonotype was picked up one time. CDR3 in amino acids: CASSPTGRNNNEQFF. CDR3 DNA: TGTGCCAGCAGCCCAACGGGACGGAACAACAATGAGCAGTTCTTC. The rearrangement joins TRBV3-1 to TRBJ2-1; D may be TRBD1 or TRBD2 (5 bases each). The CDR3 spans 15 residues. Germline V CDR1 and CDR2: LGHDT, YNNKEL (reference sequence). Trimming took off 4 bases at V and 5 bases at J, with 15 bases between the two ends.

The CDR3 DNA reads as TGTGCCACTGGACCCTACACCGAGCCAGATACGCAGTATTTT. This encodes CATGPYTEPDTQYF. The chain has TRBV6-6 and TRBJ2-3; no definite D call. Per the germline V gene, CDR1 is MNHNY and CDR2 is SVGAGI (reference sequence). This CDR3 is built from 14 residues. V was pared by 10 bases and J by 4 bases, with 18 bases between.

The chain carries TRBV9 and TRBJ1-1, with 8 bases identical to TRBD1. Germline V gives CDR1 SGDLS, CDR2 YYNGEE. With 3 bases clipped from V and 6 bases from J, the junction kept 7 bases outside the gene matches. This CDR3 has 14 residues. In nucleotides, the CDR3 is TGTGCCAGCAGCGAAATCGACAGGGGAGCTGAAGCTTTCTTT. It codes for CASSEIDRGAEAFF.

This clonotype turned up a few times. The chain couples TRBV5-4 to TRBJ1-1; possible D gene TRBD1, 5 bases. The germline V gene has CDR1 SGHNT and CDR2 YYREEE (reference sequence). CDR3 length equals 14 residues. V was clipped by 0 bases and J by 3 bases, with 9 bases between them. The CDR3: CASSLVGADTEAFF. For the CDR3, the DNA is TGTGCCAGCAGCTTGGTCGGGGCTGACACTGAAGCTTTCTTT.